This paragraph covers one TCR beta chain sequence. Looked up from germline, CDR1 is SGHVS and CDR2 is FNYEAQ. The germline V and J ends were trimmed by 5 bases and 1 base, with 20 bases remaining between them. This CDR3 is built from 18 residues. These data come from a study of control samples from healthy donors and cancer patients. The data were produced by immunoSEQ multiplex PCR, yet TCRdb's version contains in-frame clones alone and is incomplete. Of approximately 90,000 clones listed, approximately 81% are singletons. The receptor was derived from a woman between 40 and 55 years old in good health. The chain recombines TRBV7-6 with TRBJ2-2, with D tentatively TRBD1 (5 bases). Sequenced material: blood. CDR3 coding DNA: TGTGCCAGCAGCCCGATGTTAGGACAAGGGCTGAACACCGGGGAGCTGTTTTTT. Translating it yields CASSPMLGQGLNTGELFF.